The 17 T cell receptor beta chains below were found in one sample sequenced in a study of cytomegalovirus exposure and HLA in healthy donors. The study ran its PCR with 60 Vbeta and 13 Jbeta primers. TCRdb's table, derived via immunoSEQ multiplex PCR, lists solely in-frame clones and lacks some. Of roughly 130,000 clones in the sample, approximately 66% are singletons; the top ten hold 8% to 9%. Specimen: PBMCs. The source is a woman aged 35 to 49 in good health and CMV-seropositive.

The chain joins TRBV5-1 to TRBJ1-6; D is ambiguous. V dropped 4 bases and J dropped 7 bases, with 15 bases sitting between them. The germline V gene encodes CDR1 SGHRS and CDR2 YFSETQ. This CDR3 is built from 15 residues. In nucleotides, the CDR3 is TGCGCCAGCAGCACATCGCGGGGATCAAATTCACCCCTCCACTTT. Encoded protein: CASSTSRGSNSPLHF.

The gene calls are TRBV7-2 and TRBJ2-5, with a tentative D call TRBD1 (5 bases). CDR1 SGHTA and CDR2 FQGNSA come from the germline V gene. The CDR3 has 14 amino acids. V was shortened by 5 bases and J by 2 bases, with 12 bases between the two germline ends. As DNA, the CDR3 is TGTGCCAGCAGCCCGATAGCAGGGCAAGAGACCCAGTACTTC. The encoded protein is CASSPIAGQETQYF.

This chain connects TRBV27 to TRBJ1-1; a weak D match, TRBD1 (5 bases). The CDR3 has 17 residues. The V end was cut by 0 bases, the J end by 4 bases, with 18 bases between. The germline V gene encodes CDR1 MNHEY and CDR2 SMNVEV (reference sequence). This chain's CDR3 is CASSLSDTYGQPTEAFF. The CDR3 DNA is TGTGCCAGCAGTTTATCGGACACCTACGGGCAGCCCACTGAAGCTTTCTTT.

The CDR3 sequence: CASSQPRSLNTGELFF. The CDR3 DNA reads as TGTGCCAGCAGCCAACCTCGTTCCCTGAACACCGGGGAGCTGTTTTTT. The chain joins TRBV14 to TRBJ2-2; no firm D call. The V gene's germline CDR1 is SGHDN and CDR2 FVKESK. The V gene lost 2 bases and the J gene lost 1 base, with 11 bases spanning the gap. The CDR3 extends over 16 amino acids.

The CDR3 sequence: CASSQELGPFYEQFF. As DNA, the CDR3 is TGTGCCAGCAGCCAAGAGTTGGGGCCTTTCTATGAGCAGTTCTTC. The chain has TRBV4-2 and TRBJ2-1; D perhaps matches TRBD1 (5 bases). Germline assignment: CDR1 LGHNA and CDR2 YNFKEQ. The V end was cut by 0 bases, the J end by 8 bases, with 14 bases between. CDR3 length equals 15 residues.

V and J are TRBV7-2 and TRBJ2-1; no clear D gene. Germline CDR1 is SGHTA and CDR2 is FQGNSA. Trimming removed 1 base at V and 3 bases at J, with 10 bases between. This CDR3 region has 15 residues. The CDR3 loop reads CASSLDSRVYNEQFF. CDR3 DNA: TGTGCCAGCAGCTTAGATAGTCGCGTCTACAATGAGCAGTTCTTC.

With regard to this clone: One end of the junction is discordant with germline, which a read error may explain. This chain connects TRBV5-1 to TRBJ2-1; 14 bases align to TRBD2. The V gene's germline CDR1 is SGHRS and CDR2 YFSETQ. The CDR3 sequence is 15 residues long. The CDR3 loop is CASSLGLAGVDEQFF. The DNA for the CDR3 is TGCGCCAGCAGTTTGGGACTAGCGGGAGTAGATGAGCAGTTCTTC.

The V gene is TRBV21-1, the J gene TRBJ2-7; TRBD1 is the table's D call and was not checked against the DNA. TRBV21-1 is tagged as a pseudogene. The CDR3 sequence is 16 residues long. The CDR3 sequence: CASRSGTGGRENEQYF. In DNA form, the CDR3 reads TGTGCCAGCAGATCCGGGACAGGGGGGCGGGAGAACGAGCAGTACTTC.

This clone was seen a handful of times. The CDR3 here is CASSSGTGGSSTEAFF. In DNA form, the CDR3 reads TGTGCCAGCAGTTCCGGGACAGGGGGTTCTAGCACTGAAGCTTTCTTT. V is TRBV2 and J is TRBJ1-1; 11 nucleotides align to TRBD1. The germline V gene has CDR1 SNHLY and CDR2 FYNNEI. Losses at the gene ends were 5 bases for V and 4 bases for J; bases not matched to a gene: 9. The CDR3 covers 16 residues.

A few counts support this clone. The chain combines TRBV2 with TRBJ1-1; a weak D match, TRBD1 (6 bases). Germline CDR1 and CDR2: SNHLY and FYNNEI. The CDR3 is 12 amino acids. V was clipped by 8 bases and J by 3 bases, with 10 bases between them. The CDR3 protein is CASGDTHTEAFF. CDR3 in DNA: TGTGCCAGCGGGGACACGCACACTGAAGCTTTCTTT.

The genes are TRBV27 and TRBJ2-1; TRBD2 aligns across 7 bases. The trim removed 6 bases at V and 6 bases at J, leaving 5 bases unmatched. This CDR3 spans 13 amino acids. Germline V gene lookup returns CDR1 MNHEY and CDR2 SMNVEV (reference sequence). For the CDR3, the DNA is TGTGCCAGCAGCGGGAGGAACTTCAATGAGCAGTTCTTC. It yields the protein CASSGRNFNEQFF.

This clone was detected a few times. The chain recombines TRBV6-5 with TRBJ2-3; 11 bases are shared with TRBD2. Germline trimming cut 0 bases from V and 6 bases from J; bases unmatched to any gene: 2. This CDR3 contains 15 residues. Germline V CDR1 and CDR2: MNHEY, SVGAGI. The CDR3 nucleotides read TGTGCCAGCAGTTACTCGACTAGCGGGACCGATACGCAGTATTTT. Protein: CASSYSTSGTDTQYF.

The rearrangement links TRBV10-1 to TRBJ1-2; 8 bases agree with TRBD1. Germline V gene data show CDR1 as WNHNN and CDR2 as SYGVQD (reference sequence). The CDR3 totals 13 residues. The V segment lost 8 bases and the J segment 3 bases; nucleotides outside the gene matches: 5. The CDR3 is CASEQGVDYGYTF. The CDR3 DNA follows: TGCGCCAGCGAACAGGGGGTCGACTATGGCTACACCTTC.

This clone was observed a handful of times. The CDR3: CASSQERRHSPLHF. CDR3 nucleotides: TGTGCCAGTAGTCAAGAGCGCCGGCATTCACCCCTCCACTTT. The V gene is TRBV19, the J gene TRBJ1-6; D remains ambiguous. The CDR3 contains 14 residues. The germline V gene encodes CDR1 LNHDA and CDR2 SQIVND (reference sequence). V was trimmed by 5 bases and J by 8 bases, leaving 13 bases between them.

This clone was detected only once. CDR3 protein: CASSEVGGSNQPQHF. The DNA of the CDR3 is TGTGCCAGCAGTGAAGTTGGAGGGAGCAATCAGCCCCAGCATTTT. V and J are TRBV6-1 and TRBJ1-5; D gene unclear. V was trimmed by 1 base and J by 1 base, leaving 8 bases between them. CDR1 and CDR2 from the germline V gene are MNHNS and SASEGT. The CDR3 contains 15 residues.

The V and J genes are TRBV7-9 and TRBJ2-7; the D gene is possibly TRBD2 (5 bases). Germline V gene lookup returns CDR1 SEHNR and CDR2 FQNEAQ (reference sequence). Trimming cost V 1 base and J 1 base, with 5 bases left between them. The CDR3 runs to 13 residues. The chain's CDR3 is CASSLGLSYEQYF. Here the CDR3 DNA reads TGTGCCAGCAGCTTAGGACTATCCTACGAGCAGTACTTC.

This chain joins TRBV28 and TRBJ2-1; D may be TRBD1 (5 bases). Trimming shortened V by 10 bases and J by 4 bases, and 14 bases separated the two germline ends. This CDR3 has 13 amino acids. The V gene's germline CDR1 is MDHEN and CDR2 SYDVKM. The CDR3 bases are TGTGCCACCCGGACAAGGGAATACAATGAGCAGTTCTTC. This gives the protein CATRTREYNEQFF.